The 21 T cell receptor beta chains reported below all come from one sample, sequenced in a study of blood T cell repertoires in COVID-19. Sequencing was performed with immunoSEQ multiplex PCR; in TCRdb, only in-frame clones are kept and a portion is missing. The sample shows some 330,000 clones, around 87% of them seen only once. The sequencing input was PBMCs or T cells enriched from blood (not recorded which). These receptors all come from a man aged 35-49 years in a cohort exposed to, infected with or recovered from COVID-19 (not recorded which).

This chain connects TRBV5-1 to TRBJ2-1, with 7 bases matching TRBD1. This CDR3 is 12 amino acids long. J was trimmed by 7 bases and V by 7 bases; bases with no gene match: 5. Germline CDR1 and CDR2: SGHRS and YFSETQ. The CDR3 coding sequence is TGCGCCAGCGGAGACAGGGAAAATGAGCAGTTCTTC. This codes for CASGDRENEQFF.

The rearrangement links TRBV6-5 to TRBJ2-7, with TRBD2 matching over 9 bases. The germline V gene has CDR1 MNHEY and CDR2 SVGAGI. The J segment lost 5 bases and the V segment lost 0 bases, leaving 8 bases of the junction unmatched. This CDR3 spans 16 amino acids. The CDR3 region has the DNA TGTGCCAGCAGTTACTCGCCCCCTAGCGGGATCAACGAGCAGTACTTC. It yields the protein CASSYSPPSGINEQYF.

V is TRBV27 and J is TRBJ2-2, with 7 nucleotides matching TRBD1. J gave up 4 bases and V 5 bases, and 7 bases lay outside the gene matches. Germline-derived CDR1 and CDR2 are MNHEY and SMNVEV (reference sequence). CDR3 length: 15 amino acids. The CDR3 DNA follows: TGTGCCAGCAGTCCACAGGGGCGGTCCACCGGGGAGCTGTTTTTT. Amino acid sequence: CASSPQGRSTGELFF.

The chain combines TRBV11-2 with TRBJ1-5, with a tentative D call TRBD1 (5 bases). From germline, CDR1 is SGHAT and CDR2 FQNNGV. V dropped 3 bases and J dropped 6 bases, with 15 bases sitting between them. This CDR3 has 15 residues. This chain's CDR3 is CASSLGRGLSQPQHF. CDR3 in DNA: TGTGCCAGCAGCTTGGGGCGGGGGTTATCTCAGCCCCAGCATTTT. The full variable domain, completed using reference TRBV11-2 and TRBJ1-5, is EAGVAQSPRYKIIEKRQSVAFWCNPISGHATLYWYQQILGQGPKLLIQFQNNGVVDDSQLPKDRFSAERLKGVDSTLKIQPAKLEDSAVYLCASSLGRGLSQPQHFGDGTRLSIL.

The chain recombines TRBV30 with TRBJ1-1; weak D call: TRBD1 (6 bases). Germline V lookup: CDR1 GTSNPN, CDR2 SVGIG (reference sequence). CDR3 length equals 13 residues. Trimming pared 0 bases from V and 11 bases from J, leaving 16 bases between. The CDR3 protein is CAWSVQGAPRAFF. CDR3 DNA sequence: TGTGCCTGGAGTGTACAGGGCGCCCCAAGGGCTTTCTTT.

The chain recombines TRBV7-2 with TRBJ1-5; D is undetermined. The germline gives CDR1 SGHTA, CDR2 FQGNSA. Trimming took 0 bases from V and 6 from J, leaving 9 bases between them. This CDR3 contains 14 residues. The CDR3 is CASSLAQNGQPQHF. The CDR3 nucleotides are TGTGCCAGCAGCTTAGCACAGAACGGTCAGCCCCAGCATTTT.

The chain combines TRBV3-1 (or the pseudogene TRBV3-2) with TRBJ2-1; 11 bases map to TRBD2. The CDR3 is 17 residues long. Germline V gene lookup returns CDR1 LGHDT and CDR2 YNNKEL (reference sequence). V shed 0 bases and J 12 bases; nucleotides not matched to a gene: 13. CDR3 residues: CASSQEGELAGASRQFF. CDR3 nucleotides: TGTGCCAGCAGCCAAGAAGGGGAACTAGCGGGAGCAAGTAGGCAGTTCTTC.

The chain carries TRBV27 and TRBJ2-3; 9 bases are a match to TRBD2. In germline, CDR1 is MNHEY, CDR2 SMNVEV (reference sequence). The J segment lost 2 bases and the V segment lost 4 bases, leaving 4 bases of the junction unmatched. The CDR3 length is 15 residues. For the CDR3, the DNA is TGTGCCAGCAGTTGGGCTAGCGGGACCACAGATACGCAGTATTTT. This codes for CASSWASGTTDTQYF.

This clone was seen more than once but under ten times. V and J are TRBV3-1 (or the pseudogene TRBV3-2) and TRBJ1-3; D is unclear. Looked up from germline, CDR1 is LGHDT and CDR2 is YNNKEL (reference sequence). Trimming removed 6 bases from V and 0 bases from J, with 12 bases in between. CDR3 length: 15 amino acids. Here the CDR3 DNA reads TGTGCCAGCAGTTCCGTCCGTTACTCTGGAAACACCATATATTTT. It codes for CASSSVRYSGNTIYF.

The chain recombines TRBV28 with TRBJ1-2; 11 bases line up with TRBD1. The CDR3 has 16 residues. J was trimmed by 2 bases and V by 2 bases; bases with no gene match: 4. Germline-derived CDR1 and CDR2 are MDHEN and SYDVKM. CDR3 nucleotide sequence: TGTGCCAGCAGTTTAGGACAGGGGGCGCGCAACTATGGCTACACCTTC. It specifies CASSLGQGARNYGYTF.

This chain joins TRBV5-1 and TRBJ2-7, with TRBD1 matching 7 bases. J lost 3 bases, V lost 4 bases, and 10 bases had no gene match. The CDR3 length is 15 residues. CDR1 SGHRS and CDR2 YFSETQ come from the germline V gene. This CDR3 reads CASSPQGDALYEQYF. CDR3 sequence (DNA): TGCGCCAGCAGCCCCCAGGGGGATGCCCTCTACGAGCAGTACTTC.

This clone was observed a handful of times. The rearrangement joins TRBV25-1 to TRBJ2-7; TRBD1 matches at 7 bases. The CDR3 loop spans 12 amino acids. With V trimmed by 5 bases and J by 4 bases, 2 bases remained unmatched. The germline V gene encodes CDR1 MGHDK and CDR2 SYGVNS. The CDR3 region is CASSRQGYEQYF. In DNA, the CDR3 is TGTGCCAGCAGTCGACAGGGTTACGAGCAGTACTTC.

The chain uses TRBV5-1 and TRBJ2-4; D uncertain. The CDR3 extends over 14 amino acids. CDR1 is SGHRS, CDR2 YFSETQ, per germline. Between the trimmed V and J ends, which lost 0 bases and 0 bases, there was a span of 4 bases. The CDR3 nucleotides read TGCGCCAGCAGCTTGGGAGGAGCCAAAAACATTCAGTACTTC. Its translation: CASSLGGAKNIQYF.

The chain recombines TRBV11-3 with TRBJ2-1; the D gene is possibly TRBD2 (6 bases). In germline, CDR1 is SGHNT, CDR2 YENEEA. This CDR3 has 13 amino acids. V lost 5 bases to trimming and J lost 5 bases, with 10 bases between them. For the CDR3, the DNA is TGTGCCAGCAGCGCTGCTAGCGACAATGAGCAGTTCTTC. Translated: CASSAASDNEQFF.

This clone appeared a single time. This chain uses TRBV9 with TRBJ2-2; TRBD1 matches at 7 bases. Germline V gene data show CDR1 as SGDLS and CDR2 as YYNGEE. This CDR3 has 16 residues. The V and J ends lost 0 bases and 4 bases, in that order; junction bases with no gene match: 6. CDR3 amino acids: CASSVARGLGTGELFF. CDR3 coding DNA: TGTGCCAGCAGCGTAGCTAGGGGGCTAGGCACCGGGGAGCTGTTTTTT.

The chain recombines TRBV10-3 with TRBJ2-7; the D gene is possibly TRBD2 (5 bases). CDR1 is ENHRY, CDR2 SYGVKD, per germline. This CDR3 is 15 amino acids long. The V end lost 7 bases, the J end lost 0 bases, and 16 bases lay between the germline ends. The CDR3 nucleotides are TGTGCCATCATGAAGCGGCAGGCCAACTCCTACGAGCAGTACTTC. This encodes CAIMKRQANSYEQYF.

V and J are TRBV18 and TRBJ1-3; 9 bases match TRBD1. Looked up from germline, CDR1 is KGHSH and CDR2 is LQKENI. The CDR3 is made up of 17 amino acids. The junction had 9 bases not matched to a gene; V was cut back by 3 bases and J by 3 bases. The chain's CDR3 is CASSPPGQGLNGNTIYF. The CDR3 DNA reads TGTGCCAGCTCACCGCCGGGACAGGGATTGAATGGAAACACCATATATTTT.

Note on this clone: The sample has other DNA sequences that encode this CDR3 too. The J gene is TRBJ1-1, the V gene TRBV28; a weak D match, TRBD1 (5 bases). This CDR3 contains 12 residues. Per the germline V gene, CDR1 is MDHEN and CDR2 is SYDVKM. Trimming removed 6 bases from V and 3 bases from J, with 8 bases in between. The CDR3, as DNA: TGTGCCAGCAGCCTAGGGGACACTGAAGCTTTCTTT. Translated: CASSLGDTEAFF.

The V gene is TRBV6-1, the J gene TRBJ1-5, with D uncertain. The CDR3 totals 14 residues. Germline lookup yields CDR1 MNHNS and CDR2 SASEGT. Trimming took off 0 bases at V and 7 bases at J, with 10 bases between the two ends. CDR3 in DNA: TGTGCCAGCAGTGAAGCGTTCGTTTCGCAGCCCCAGCATTTT. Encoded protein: CASSEAFVSQPQHF.

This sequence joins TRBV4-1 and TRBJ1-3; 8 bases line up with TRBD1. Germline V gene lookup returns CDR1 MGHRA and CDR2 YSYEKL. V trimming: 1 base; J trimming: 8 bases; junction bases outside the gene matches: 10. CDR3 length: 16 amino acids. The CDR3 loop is CASSQVVRGPGDTIYF. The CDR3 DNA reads TGCGCCAGCAGCCAAGTTGTCAGGGGGCCCGGGGACACCATATATTTT.

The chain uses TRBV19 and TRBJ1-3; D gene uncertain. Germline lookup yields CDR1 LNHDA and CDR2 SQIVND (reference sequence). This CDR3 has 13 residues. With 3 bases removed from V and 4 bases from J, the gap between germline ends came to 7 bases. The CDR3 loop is CASSMGSGNTIYF. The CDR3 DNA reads TGTGCCAGTAGTATGGGCAGCGGAAACACCATATATTTT.